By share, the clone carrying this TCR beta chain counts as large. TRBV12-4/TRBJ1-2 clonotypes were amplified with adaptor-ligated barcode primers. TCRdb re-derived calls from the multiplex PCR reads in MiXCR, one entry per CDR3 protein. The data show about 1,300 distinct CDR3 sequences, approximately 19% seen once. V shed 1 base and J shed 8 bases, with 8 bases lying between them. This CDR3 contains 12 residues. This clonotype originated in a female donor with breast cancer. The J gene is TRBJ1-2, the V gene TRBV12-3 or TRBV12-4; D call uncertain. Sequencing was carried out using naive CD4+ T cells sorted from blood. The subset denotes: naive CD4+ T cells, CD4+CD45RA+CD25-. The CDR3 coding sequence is TGTGCCAGCAGTTTAGAGGGTCGCGGCTACACCTTC. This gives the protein CASSLEGRGYTF.